Sequencing of this T cell receptor (beta chain) was carried out in a study of tissue T cells after allogeneic stem cell transplantation. Comment on this clone: The antigen remains undetermined.

Study results and limitations: Sampling depth was limited, and the cohort was small and clinically varied. Blood and spleen captured only part of the tissue TCR repertoire.

All graft-versus-host disease patients had gastrointestinal involvement and received several lines of directed therapy. Data came from immunoSEQ multiplex PCR; TCRdb stores just in-frame clones and leaves some out. The sample carries 300 to 400 clones, around four fifths recorded once. This sample comprised jejunal tissue, obtained at autopsy. The origin of this receptor is a female patient aged 40 to 69 with steroid-refractory graft-versus-host disease after an allogeneic stem cell transplant. Some of the T cells may derive from the graft donor.

The CDR3 nucleotides read TGTGCCAGCAGCTGGACTAGGAACAATGAGCAGTTCTTC. Translating it yields CASSWTRNNEQFF. The rearrangement links TRBV7-9 to TRBJ2-1, with 7 bases identical to TRBD2. Per germline, CDR1 SEHNR and CDR2 FQNEAQ (reference sequence). There are 13 residues in the CDR3. The junction had 2 bases not matched to a gene; V was cut back by 4 bases and J by 5 bases.